This T cell receptor beta chain was obtained from a study of blood T cell repertoires in COVID-19. The V gene's germline CDR1 is SGHKS and CDR2 YYEKEE (reference sequence). Trimming took 4 bases from V and 2 from J; bases not matched to a gene: 10. The CDR3 contains 16 residues. As processed by the authors: Estimated nucleated cell counts came from reference gene primer amplification. The method was immunoSEQ multiplex PCR; TCRdb's version includes in-frame clones alone and lacks a portion of them. V and J calls plus clone size are reproduced from that table; the DNA served to infer D and trimming. The data contain some 80,000 clones, 85% to 90% of them singletons.

Sequences were obtained from peripheral blood. This chain links TRBV5-5 with TRBJ2-3; TRBD2 matches at 7 bases. This sequence originates from a human donor in a cohort sampled during active COVID-19. In nucleotides, the CDR3 is TGTGCCAGCAGCCCCCCGGGTAGCGGGTCCACAGATACGCAGTATTTT. It is translated as CASSPPGSGSTDTQYF.